The source of this T cell receptor beta chain is a study of radiation and T cells in renal cell carcinoma. Findings of the study overall: From baseline, blood top tumor clonotypes peaked at 2 weeks post-radiation.

As to this clone: Antigen: not known.

Described time point: blood 4 weeks post-SBRT, at nephrectomy. The treatment here: 15 Gy SBRT to primary tumor, nephrectomy 4 weeks later. The patient's renal cell carcinoma had clear cell pathology. This CDR3 contains 11 residues. Germline loops: CDR1 MDHEN, CDR2 SYDVKM. Trimming stripped 6 bases from V and 5 bases from J, with 6 bases between. Only in-frame clones appear in the TCRdb table, and some are missing; sequencing was by immunoSEQ multiplex PCR. The sample includes 120,000 to 150,000 clones, approximately 86% of them seen just once. The sequenced sample was blood, obtained from a patient whose treatment included radiotherapy and nephrectomy. V gene TRBV28 combines with J gene TRBJ2-3; D is unclear. The TCR was taken from a woman aged 45 to 65 with renal cell carcinoma. The CDR3 is CASSNRDTQYF. For the CDR3, the DNA is TGTGCCAGCAGCAATCGAGATACGCAGTATTTT.